Each of the 18 T cell receptor beta chains below was sequenced from the same sample in a study of OX40 agonist ivuxolimab in advanced cancers. Method: immunoSEQ multiplex PCR; TCRdb's copy keeps in-frame clones and lacks some. The sample shows roughly 82,000 clones, around 92% of them seen only once. Sample: CD4+ or CD8+ T cells sorted from blood, taken in a trial of the OX40 agonist ivuxolimab. These TCRs come from an adult with an advanced solid tumor such as melanoma, head and neck, liver or kidney cancer.

The rearrangement links TRBV9 to TRBJ2-1; D call uncertain. Germline-derived CDR1 and CDR2 are SGDLS and YYNGEE. The ends were cut back, 2 bases at V and 5 bases at J, with 14 bases in the middle. This CDR3 comprises 15 residues. DNA of the CDR3: TGTGCCAGCAGCGTTGACTTGCCCCAGAACAATGAGCAGTTCTTC. It specifies CASSVDLPQNNEQFF. The variable domain in full, completed from reference TRBV9 and TRBJ2-1, reads DSGVTQTPKHLITATGQRVTLRCSPRSGDLSVYWYQQSLDQGLQFLIQYYNGEERAKGNILERFSAQQFPDLHSELNLSSLELGDSALYFCASSVDLPQNNEQFFGPGTRLTVL.

V is TRBV5-8 and J is TRBJ1-6, with 8 bases fitting TRBD1. Germline CDR1 and CDR2: SGHTS and YDEGEE. The ends lost 4 bases at V and 16 bases at J; junction bases unmatched: 7. The CDR3 extends over 12 amino acids. CDR3 nucleotides: TGTGCCAGCAGCCCTACGACAGGGGCTCTCCACTTT. Protein product: CASSPTTGALHF.

The chain uses TRBV5-1 and TRBJ2-1; D may be TRBD1 or TRBD2 (6 bases each). Looked up from germline, CDR1 is SGHRS and CDR2 is YFSETQ. The CDR3 totals 14 residues. V was trimmed by 3 bases and J by 3 bases, leaving 10 bases between them. In DNA, the CDR3 is TGCGCCAGCAGCTGGGAGGACAGCTACAATGAGCAGTTCTTC. Translated: CASSWEDSYNEQFF.

The chain has TRBV5-5 and TRBJ2-5, with TRBD1 matching over 8 bases. V was clipped by 4 bases and J by 2 bases; unmatched bases: 4. The CDR3 is 14 residues long. Germline CDR1 SGHKS, CDR2 YYEKEE (reference sequence). CDR3 protein: CASSRDRPQETQYF. DNA of the CDR3: TGTGCCAGCAGCCGGGACAGGCCGCAAGAGACCCAGTACTTC. Full variable domain (outside the CDR3, taken from reference TRBV5-5 and TRBJ2-5): DAGVTQSPTHLIKTRGQQVTLRCSPISGHKSVSWYQQVLGQGPQFIFQYYEKEERGRGNFPDRFSARQFPNYSSELNVNALLLGDSALYLCASSRDRPQETQYFGPGTRLLVL.

V usage is TRBV11-2 and J usage is TRBJ2-5; 11 nucleotides line up with TRBD2. Germline values: CDR1 SGHAT, CDR2 FQNNGV. Losses at the gene ends were 2 bases for V and 5 bases for J; bases not matched to a gene: 13. The CDR3 runs 18 residues. DNA of the CDR3: TGTGCCAGCAGCTTACTGGGGGGTAGACTAGCGGGAAGGGAGACCCAGTACTTC. This codes for CASSLLGGRLAGRETQYF. The full variable domain, rest sourced from reference TRBV11-2 and TRBJ2-5, is EAGVAQSPRYKIIEKRQSVAFWCNPISGHATLYWYQQILGQGPKLLIQFQNNGVVDDSQLPKDRFSAERLKGVDSTLKIQPAKLEDSAVYLCASSLLGGRLAGRETQYFGPGTRLLVL.

This clone was counted a single time. In DNA form, the CDR3 reads TGCGCCAGCAGCCAAGAGTATGGCTACACCTTC. Protein sequence: CASSQEYGYTF. The genes are TRBV4-3 and TRBJ1-2; D remains ambiguous. The CDR3 consists of 11 residues. CDR1 LGHNA and CDR2 YSLEER come from the germline V gene. V shed 0 bases and J shed 5 bases, with 1 base lying between them.

This clone came up a few times. Here the CDR3 reads CASSEGTGSPLHF. The CDR3 DNA reads TGCGCCAGCAGCGAGGGGACAGGGTCACCCCTCCACTTT. The chain combines TRBV5-1 with TRBJ1-6; 9 bases are a match to TRBD1. Germline loops: CDR1 SGHRS, CDR2 YFSETQ. V lost 4 bases, J lost 10 bases, and 3 bases stayed unmatched. This CDR3 is built from 13 residues.

The chain has TRBV6-6 and TRBJ1-6; weak D call: TRBD1 (5 bases). Trimming cost V 2 bases and J 10 bases, with 12 bases left between them. From germline, CDR1 is MNHNY and CDR2 SVGAGI (reference sequence). The CDR3 consists of 14 residues. CDR3 loop: CASSYGQGGSPLHF. The CDR3 DNA follows: TGTGCCAGCAGTTACGGCCAGGGAGGCTCACCCCTCCACTTT.

The genes are TRBV28 and TRBJ2-4, with D unclear. The germline CDR1 and CDR2 sequences are MDHEN and SYDVKM. V was trimmed by 5 bases and J by 6 bases, leaving 14 bases between them. The CDR3 totals 14 residues. CDR3 sequence: CASSDVTRRNIQYF. The CDR3 region has the DNA TGTGCCAGCAGTGATGTTACACGGCGAAACATTCAGTACTTC.

The rearrangement uses TRBV5-6 and TRBJ1-2, with D hard to call. The V and J ends lost 0 bases and 2 bases respectively, with 5 bases between them. The CDR3 sequence is 13 residues long. The germline CDR1 and CDR2 sequences are SGHDT and YYEEEE. DNA of the CDR3: TGTGCCAGCAGCTTGGCGGAGAACTATGGCTACACCTTC. Translated: CASSLAENYGYTF.

The V and J genes are TRBV9 and TRBJ2-4; the match to TRBD2 covers 7 bases. The V and J ends lost 0 bases and 4 bases, in that order; junction bases with no gene match: 13. CDR1 and CDR2 (germline): SGDLS, YYNGEE. The CDR3 consists of 18 residues. CDR3 nucleotides: TGTGCCAGCAGCGTAGAGGCGGGGGTAGGCCGATCAAAAAACATTCAGTACTTC. This sequence encodes CASSVEAGVGRSKNIQYF.

This clone was recorded once. This chain connects TRBV27 to TRBJ1-4, with no clear D. V shed 2 bases and J shed 0 bases, with 7 bases lying between them. Germline-derived CDR1 and CDR2 are MNHEY and SMNVEV (reference sequence). The CDR3 contains 15 residues. CDR3 residues: CASSLGTATNEKLFF. For the CDR3, the DNA is TGTGCCAGCAGTTTAGGAACTGCAACTAATGAAAAACTGTTTTTT. The full variable domain, rest sourced from reference TRBV27 and TRBJ1-4, is EAQVTQNPRYLITVTGKKLTVTCSQNMNHEYMSWYRQDPGLGLRQIYYSMNVEVTDKGDVPEGYKVSRKEKRNFPLILESPSPNQTSLYFCASSLGTATNEKLFFGSGTQLSVL.

The chain recombines TRBV2 with TRBJ1-1; no clear D. Trimming shortened V by 4 bases and J by 1 base, and 4 bases separated the two germline ends. The germline V gene has CDR1 SNHLY and CDR2 FYNNEI. This CDR3 has 12 residues. DNA for the CDR3: TGTGCCAGCAGTGTCTGGAACACTGAAGCTTTCTTT. Its translation: CASSVWNTEAFF. The full variable domain, completed using reference TRBV2 and TRBJ1-1, is EPEVTQTPSHQVTQMGQEVILRCVPISNHLYFYWYRQILGQKVEFLVSFYNNEISEKSEIFDDQFSVERPDGSNFTLKIRSTKLEDSAMYFCASSVWNTEAFFGQGTRLTVV.

This sequence joins TRBV9 and TRBJ2-5; D not resolved. Germline assignment: CDR1 SGDLS and CDR2 YYNGEE. The ends were cut back, 0 bases at V and 4 bases at J, with 10 bases in the middle. CDR3 length: 14 amino acids. CDR3 amino acids: CASSVGLDVETQYF. In DNA, the CDR3 is TGTGCCAGCAGCGTAGGGCTGGACGTAGAGACCCAGTACTTC.

V gene TRBV15 combines with J gene TRBJ1-4, with D unresolved. Looked up from germline, CDR1 is LNHNV and CDR2 is YYDKDF (reference sequence). The CDR3 loop spans 17 amino acids. The germline V and J ends were trimmed by 0 bases and 0 bases, with 11 bases remaining between them. This CDR3 is CATSRETPWATNEKLFF. Written as DNA, the CDR3 is TGTGCCACCAGCAGAGAAACCCCCTGGGCAACTAATGAAAAACTGTTTTTT. Supplemented by reference TRBV15 and TRBJ1-4, the full variable domain reads DAMVIQNPRYQVTQFGKPVTLSCSQTLNHNVMYWYQQKSSQAPKLLFHYYDKDFNNEADTPDNFQSRRPNTSFCFLDIRSPGLGDTAMYLCATSRETPWATNEKLFFGSGTQLSVL.

The chain joins TRBV19 to TRBJ2-7, with D possibly TRBD1 on 5 matching bases. This CDR3 has 13 residues. V was shortened by 7 bases and J by 7 bases, with 17 bases between the two germline ends. CDR1 and CDR2 from the germline V gene are LNHDA and SQIVND (reference sequence). This CDR3 reads CASTPTQGMEQYF. CDR3 coding DNA: TGTGCCAGTACCCCCACTCAGGGCATGGAGCAGTACTTC.

V and J are TRBV5-1 and TRBJ2-1; D uncertain. Trimming shortened V by 0 bases and J by 5 bases, and 9 bases separated the two germline ends. Germline V CDR1 and CDR2: SGHRS, YFSETQ. The CDR3 totals 14 residues. This chain's CDR3 is CASSLDGTHNEQFF. The CDR3 coding sequence is TGCGCCAGCAGCTTGGACGGTACCCACAATGAGCAGTTCTTC.

This clone was counted only a few times. J is TRBJ1-2 and V is TRBV10-3; possibly TRBD1 for D (5 bases). Germline V CDR1 and CDR2: ENHRY, SYGVKD. Trimming removed 2 bases at V and 4 bases at J, with 8 bases between. CDR3 length: 13 residues. CDR3 protein: CAISEDRGYGYTF. The CDR3 nucleotides are TGTGCCATCAGTGAGGACAGAGGCTATGGCTACACCTTC.